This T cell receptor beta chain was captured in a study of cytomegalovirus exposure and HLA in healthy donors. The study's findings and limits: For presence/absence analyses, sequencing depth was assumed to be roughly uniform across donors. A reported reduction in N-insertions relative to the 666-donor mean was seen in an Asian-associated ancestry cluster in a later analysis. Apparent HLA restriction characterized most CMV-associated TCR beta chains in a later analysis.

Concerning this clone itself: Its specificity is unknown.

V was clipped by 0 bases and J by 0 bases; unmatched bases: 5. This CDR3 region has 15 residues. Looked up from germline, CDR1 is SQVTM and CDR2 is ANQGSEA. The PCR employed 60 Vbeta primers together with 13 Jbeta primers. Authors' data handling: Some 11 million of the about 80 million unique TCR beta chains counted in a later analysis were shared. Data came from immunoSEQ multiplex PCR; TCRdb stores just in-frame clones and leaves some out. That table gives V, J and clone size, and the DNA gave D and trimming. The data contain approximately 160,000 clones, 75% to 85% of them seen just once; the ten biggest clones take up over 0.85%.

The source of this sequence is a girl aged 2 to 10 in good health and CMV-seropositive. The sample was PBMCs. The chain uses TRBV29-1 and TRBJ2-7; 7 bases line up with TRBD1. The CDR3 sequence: CSVEDPGQFSYEQYF. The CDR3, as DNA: TGCAGCGTTGAAGATCCGGGACAGTTCTCCTACGAGCAGTACTTC.